This TCR beta chain was identified in a study of CXCR3 chemokines and chemotherapy response in bladder cancer. The CDR3 consists of 16 residues. TCRdb re-called the PCR reads with MiXCR, one entry per CDR3 protein. The sample includes 2,000 to 3,000 distinct CDR3 sequences, 7.4% of them seen just once. A remark on this clonotype: One end of the junction does not line up with germline, which may come from a read error.

The specimen was obtained from a patient whose treatment included neoadjuvant chemotherapy. The receptor's source is a human donor with bladder cancer that responded to neoadjuvant chemotherapy. The rearrangement uses TRBV12-3 or TRBV12-4 and TRBJ1-5; 11 bases are shared with TRBD1. The CDR3 sequence is CASSRTGGAGNQPLHF. In DNA form, the CDR3 reads TGTGCCAGCAGTAGGACAGGGGGCGCCGGCAATCAGCCCCTGCATTTT.